A selection of T cell receptor beta chains follows, all from one sample in a study of blood T cell repertoires in COVID-19. Sequencing was performed with immunoSEQ multiplex PCR; in TCRdb, only in-frame clones are kept and a portion is missing. The sample yields hundreds of thousands of clones, approximately 83% seen once. Sequenced: PBMCs or T cells enriched from blood (not recorded which). These receptors were collected from a man aged 30 to 45 who had recovered from COVID-19. The CDR3 runs from the conserved cysteine through the conserved F or W. The order of the fields is CDR3 DNA, CDR3 protein, CDR3 length, clone size, V gene, D gene, J gene. D genes are given only for firm matches. Part of the rows lack a size; the others show once, few, many or a class for expanded clones.

TGTGCCAGCAGCTCAATACCGGGACAGGGTAAAGAGCAGTACTTC,CASSSIPGQGKEQYF,15,few,TRBV5-5,TRBD1,TRBJ2-7
TGCGCCAGCAGCGCAACGCCGGGACAGGGTTTTACTCTGTCCTATAATTCACCCCTCCACTTT,CASSATPGQGFTLSYNSPLHF,21,-,TRBV5-1,TRBD1,TRBJ1-6
TGTGCCAGCAGTCAGGGGGCCTTCCAAGAGACCCAGTACTTC,CASSQGAFQETQYF,14,few,TRBV9,TRBD1,TRBJ2-5
TGTGCCAGCAGCTTGCGAACAGGGGGCACAGATACGCAGTATTTT,CASSLRTGGTDTQYF,15,-,TRBV11-2,TRBD1,TRBJ2-3
TGTGCCACCAAAGAAGTTGGACACCGTGAGTACTTC,CATKEVGHREYF,12,-,TRBV9,-,TRBJ2-5
TGTGCCAGCAGCTTAGTCGGGGGGACGCCACATGTAGTGGCCCAGTACTTC,CASSLVGGTPHVVAQYF,17,-,TRBV7-2,TRBD2,TRBJ2-5
TGTGCCAGCAGAGAACACAGGGGAATGAACACTGAAGCTTTCTTT,CASREHRGMNTEAFF,15,-,TRBV2,TRBD1,TRBJ1-1
TGTGCCAGCAGCCTAGGCAGCGTCTATGGCTACACCTTC,CASSLGSVYGYTF,13,-,TRBV7-2,-,TRBJ1-2
TGTGCCAGCAGTTTAACAGGGGGGGATGGCTACACCTTC,CASSLTGGDGYTF,13,-,TRBV12-3/TRBV12-4,TRBD1,TRBJ1-2
TGTGCCTGGACTAGCGGGGGGCTCAGAGAGACCCAGTACTTC,CAWTSGGLRETQYF,14,-,TRBV30,TRBD2,TRBJ2-5
TGTGCCACCAGTGATTTGGAACGGGGGGACACCGGGGAGCTGTTTTTT,CATSDLERGDTGELFF,16,-,TRBV24-1,TRBD2,TRBJ2-2
TGTGCCAGCAGCGTAGTCGAGGGTGGCTACACCTTC,CASSVVEGGYTF,12,few,TRBV9,-,TRBJ1-2
TGTGCCAGCAGCTTTATCCCCAATGAGCAGTTCTTC,CASSFIPNEQFF,12,-,TRBV5-8,-,TRBJ2-1
TGTGCCACCAGTGATTTAGGGCTGGAGGCTAGCAATCAGCCCCAGCATTTT,CATSDLGLEASNQPQHF,17,-,TRBV24-1,-,TRBJ1-5
TGTGCCAGCAGTGAAGGGACGGGGAGGGCCATTCAGTACTTC,CASSEGTGRAIQYF,14,-,TRBV6-1,TRBD2,TRBJ2-4
TGTGCCAGCAGCTTTGACAGGGACACTGAAGCTTTCTTT,CASSFDRDTEAFF,13,-,TRBV7-3,TRBD1,TRBJ1-1
TGTGCCATCACCCCGGGACAGGGAAACTATGGCTACACCTTC,CAITPGQGNYGYTF,14,-,TRBV10-3,TRBD1,TRBJ1-2
TGTGCCAGCAGCTTTTTCTTGAACACTGAAGCTTTCTTT,CASSFFLNTEAFF,13,-,TRBV14,-,TRBJ1-1
TGTGCCTGGAGTCCCCCAGGGGGTCCCTATGGCTACACCTTC,CAWSPPGGPYGYTF,14,-,TRBV30,TRBD1,TRBJ1-2
TGTGCCAGCAGCATTCGGGAAAACATTCAGTACTTC,CASSIRENIQYF,12,-,TRBV5-6,-,TRBJ2-4
TGTGCCTCTCAAGGGACAGCGAACACCGGGGAGCTGTTTTTT,CASQGTANTGELFF,14,few,TRBV6-4,TRBD1,TRBJ2-2
TGTGCCAGCAGCTTAGCTCGTGGGGGGGAAAAACTGTTTTTT,CASSLARGGEKLFF,14,-,TRBV7-2,-,TRBJ1-4
TGTGCCAGCAGCTTGGATCGGGCCAAAAACATTCAGTACTTC,CASSLDRAKNIQYF,14,few,TRBV5-5,-,TRBJ2-4
TGTGCCAGCAGCTTGTCCCTAAGTACTAACTATGGCTACACCTTC,CASSLSLSTNYGYTF,15,-,TRBV11-2,-,TRBJ1-2
TGTGCCAGCAGCCCGGTCACAGGGGGCACCGGGGAGCTGTTTTTT,CASSPVTGGTGELFF,15,once,TRBV9,TRBD1,TRBJ2-2
TGTGCCAGCAGTTACACCTGGGGCAGCAATCAGCCCCAGCATTTT,CASSYTWGSNQPQHF,15,-,TRBV6-5,-,TRBJ1-5
TGTGCCAGCAGCCAAGACCATAGCCGCAATTCACCCCTCCACTTT,CASSQDHSRNSPLHF,15,-,TRBV3-1/TRBV3-2,-,TRBJ1-6
TGTGCCAGCAGCTTACAGGGTGTAGGCTCTGGAAACACCATATATTTT,CASSLQGVGSGNTIYF,16,-,TRBV7-2,-,TRBJ1-3
TGTGCCACCAGTGGTGGAGCCCTACAATACTTC,CATSGGALQYF,11,-,TRBV24-1,-,TRBJ1-2
TGCGCCAGCAGTGAGTCGATCACAGGGGACGACACTGAAGCTTTCTTT,CASSESITGDDTEAFF,16,-,TRBV10-1,TRBD1,TRBJ1-1
TGTGCCAGCAGTTTATTGTCCGGGATCACTCAGTACTTC,CASSLLSGITQYF,13,-,TRBV12-3/TRBV12-4,-,TRBJ2-4
TGTGCCTGGAGTGCCCTAACCGGGACAGGGGCGTCTCCGCTTACGGGCTACACCTTC,CAWSALTGTGASPLTGYTF,19,-,TRBV30,TRBD1,TRBJ1-2
TGTGCCAGCTCACCACGGACAGAAGAGACCCAGTACTTC,CASSPRTEETQYF,13,-,TRBV18,-,TRBJ2-5
TGTGCCAGCAGCCCCGTGGGTGGGGAGGAAAAACTGTTTTTT,CASSPVGGEEKLFF,14,-,TRBV5-5,-,TRBJ1-4
TGTGCCACCAGTGATGGTAGCGGGGGGGCCGGGATCGCAGATACGCAGTATTTT,CATSDGSGGAGIADTQYF,18,-,TRBV24-1,TRBD2,TRBJ2-3
TGTGCCAGCAGCCCAGACAGGGCACCTCAGAACACTGAAGCTTTCTTT,CASSPDRAPQNTEAFF,16,-,TRBV7-6,TRBD1,TRBJ1-1
TGTGCCAGCAGTCCGCCTCGGACAGGGAACACTGAAGCTTTCTTT,CASSPPRTGNTEAFF,15,-,TRBV27,TRBD1,TRBJ1-1
TGTGCCAGCAGCCAACCATGGACTAGCGGGGGGAAGGTTGTTTTCCAGCAGTTCTTC,CASSQPWTSGGKVVFQQFF,19,-,TRBV4-2,TRBD2,TRBJ2-1
TGTGCCAGCAGGAAACCTACAGGGGTCTATGGCTACACCTTC,CASRKPTGVYGYTF,14,-,TRBV6-5,TRBD1,TRBJ1-2
TGCGCCAGCAGCTTGGGACAGGGACCCACTGAAGCTTTCTTT,CASSLGQGPTEAFF,14,-,TRBV5-1,TRBD1,TRBJ1-1
TGTGCCAGCAGCTTAGGGTTACGGGAGTACAATGAGCAGTTCTTC,CASSLGLREYNEQFF,15,-,TRBV7-9,-,TRBJ2-1
TGCGCCAGCAGCTCCGAGACAGGGCGAAAAAACACTGAAGCTTTCTTT,CASSSETGRKNTEAFF,16,-,TRBV5-1,TRBD1,TRBJ1-1
TGTGCCAGTAGTATACGGACAGGGAGGTTGGCTGAAGCTTTCTTT,CASSIRTGRLAEAFF,15,-,TRBV19,TRBD1,TRBJ1-1
TGTGCCACCAGCAGAGAAAGACAGGGCCGGAACGAGCAGTACTTC,CATSRERQGRNEQYF,15,once,TRBV15,TRBD1,TRBJ2-7
TGCAGTGCTCCCCGGGACAGGGAAGCTTTCTTT,CSAPRDREAFF,11,few,TRBV20-1,TRBD1,TRBJ1-1
TGTGCCAGCAGCTTGGACGGGACAGGGGGAAATTCACCCCTCCACTTT,CASSLDGTGGNSPLHF,16,-,TRBV5-6,TRBD1,TRBJ1-6
TGTGCCAGCTCCACCCGACAGGGGAGTAACGCTTTCTTT,CASSTRQGSNAFF,13,-,TRBV2,TRBD1,TRBJ1-1
TGTGCCAGCAGCCGGGACTCGGATACAGATACGCAGTATTTT,CASSRDSDTDTQYF,14,-,TRBV6-4,-,TRBJ2-3
TGTGCCAGTAGTCCCGTAGGAGCTACCCAGTACTTC,CASSPVGATQYF,12,-,TRBV19,-,TRBJ2-5
TGTGCCAGCAGATCTACAGCCGGGGAGCTGTTTTTT,CASRSTAGELFF,12,-,TRBV11-3,-,TRBJ2-2
TGTGCCACCAGCAGAGATGGGACAGGGGGTTACGAGCAGTACTTC,CATSRDGTGGYEQYF,15,-,TRBV15,TRBD1,TRBJ2-7